These T cell receptor beta chains were read from a single sample in a study of shared clonotypes between healthy human individuals. Sequenced by immunoSEQ multiplex PCR; TCRdb stores in-frame clones only, minus some. The sample shows 1,500,000 or so clones, 97% to 99% of them seen only once. What was sequenced was naive CD4+ T cells sorted from blood. The receptors shown here come from a man aged 25-45 years in good health. Each CDR3 is given with its conserved first and last residue.

J	V	CDR3
TRBJ2-3	TRBV11-3	CASSRFPGGDYTQYF
TRBJ1-4	TRBV10-3	CAISERASATNEKLFF
TRBJ2-2	TRBV30	CASSPNTGELFF
TRBJ1-2	TRBV7-2	CASSLARRGGGYTF
TRBJ1-3	TRBV28	CASRPWGQESSGNTIYF
TRBJ2-5	TRBV18	CASSPRLASGRAQETQYF
TRBJ2-7	TRBV18	CASSLAGGRGTYEQYF
TRBJ2-7	TRBV5-6	CASSSTGAHWEQYF
TRBJ2-3	TRBV4-3	CASSQANAGASTDTQYF
TRBJ2-7	TRBV5-1	CASSFAPGQGYEQYF
TRBJ2-3	TRBV2	CASSARTAPSTDTQYF
TRBJ1-1	TRBV6-5	CASSYSSGEAFF
TRBJ2-7	TRBV6-1	CASGLYYEQYF
TRBJ2-3	TRBV10-1	CASSDKRARYTQYF
TRBJ2-2	TRBV7-9	CASSLGNAGELFF
TRBJ2-7	TRBV18	CASSPGYEQYF
TRBJ1-5	TRBV6-5	CASSYSPNQPQHF
TRBJ2-7	TRBV7-9	CASSSLPGQLGEQYF
TRBJ1-5	TRBV19	CASSIDGHSNQPQHF
TRBJ2-1	TRBV30	CAWRGGSFGQFF
TRBJ2-7	TRBV5-1	CASSSGTGYFYEQYF
TRBJ2-1	TRBV5-1	CASSLAWGGSDNEQFF
TRBJ2-1	TRBV6-4	CASSEWEGNEQFF
TRBJ2-5	TRBV7-2	CASIGDSQETQYF
TRBJ2-7	TRBV10-3	CAISGNTGHYEQYF
TRBJ2-2	TRBV10-3	CAITAGSRNTGELFF
TRBJ1-2	TRBV6-5	CASQSLQGYGYTF
TRBJ1-5	TRBV2	CASSELLREQPQHF
TRBJ2-2	TRBV7-3	CASSTTGTSFTGELFF
TRBJ1-5	TRBV5-6	CASSVRGLGNQPQHF
TRBJ1-3	TRBV11-2	CASSPGRVYGNTIYF
TRBJ2-1	TRBV7-2	CASSSPGREQFF
TRBJ1-1	TRBV9	CASSVVGQGEAFF
TRBJ1-1	TRBV28	CASSYTGEGNTEAFF
TRBJ2-2	TRBV28	CASSFFAGAGTGELFF
TRBJ2-4	TRBV1	CTSSQALGAKNIQYF
TRBJ2-3	TRBV2	CASREDRVTDTQYF
TRBJ1-2	TRBV28	CASSSPGTGFGYTF
TRBJ2-3	TRBV18	CASSPLAGVTDTQYF
TRBJ2-7	TRBV5-1	CASSPIGAGPPYEQYF
TRBJ1-2	TRBV7-2	CASSVRQGTEGYTF
TRBJ2-2	TRBV15	CATSRHKTNTGELFF
TRBJ2-1	TRBV2	CASSEISSSYNEQFF
TRBJ2-7	TRBV7-6	CASSLAEDRGGYEQYF
TRBJ1-1	TRBV19	CASRGWGTNTEAFF
TRBJ2-3	TRBV2	CASSGTSGSTDTQYF
TRBJ1-2	TRBV7-8	CASSLALSGGGYTF
TRBJ2-7	TRBV5-6	CASSINTPTVRVEF
TRBJ2-7	TRBV15	CATSREGLAGGYEQYF
TRBJ1-5	TRBV18	CASSPDSYQPQHF
TRBJ2-3	TRBV10-3	CAISGGGTGSTDTQYF
TRBJ1-5	TRBV9	CASSGDGPQHF
TRBJ2-5	TRBV5-4	CASSLVGGNQETQYF
TRBJ2-1	TRBV14	CASSQWPGTYNEQFF
TRBJ2-3	TRBV7-9	CASSLGLAGTDTQYF
TRBJ1-1	TRBV7-2	CASSLEGLNTEAFF
TRBJ2-3	TRBV7-2	CASSGSGLATDTQYF
TRBJ1-2	TRBV27	CASSTRGNGYTF
TRBJ2-3	TRBV9	CASSVTGTGLTDTQYF
TRBJ2-3	TRBV5-1	CASSLVAVRRADTQYF